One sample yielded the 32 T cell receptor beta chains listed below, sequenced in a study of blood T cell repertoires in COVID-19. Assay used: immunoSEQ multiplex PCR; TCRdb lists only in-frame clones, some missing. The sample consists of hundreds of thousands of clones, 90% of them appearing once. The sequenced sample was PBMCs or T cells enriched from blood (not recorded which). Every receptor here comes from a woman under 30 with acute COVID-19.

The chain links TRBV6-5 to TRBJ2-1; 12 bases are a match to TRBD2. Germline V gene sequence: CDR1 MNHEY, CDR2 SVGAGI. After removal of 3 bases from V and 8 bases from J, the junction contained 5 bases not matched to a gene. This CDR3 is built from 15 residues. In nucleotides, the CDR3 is TGTGCCAGCAGTTATGGACTAGCGGGAATCGATGAGCAGTTCTTC. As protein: CASSYGLAGIDEQFF.

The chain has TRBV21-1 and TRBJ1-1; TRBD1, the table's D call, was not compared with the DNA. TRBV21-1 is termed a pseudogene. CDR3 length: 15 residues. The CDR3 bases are TGTGCCAGCAGAAAAAGAGGGGGTTTCAACACTGAAGCTTTCTTT. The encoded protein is CASRKRGGFNTEAFF.

The CDR3 here is CASSLGLAGGYEQYF. In nucleotides, the CDR3 is TGTGCCAGCAGCTTAGGACTAGCGGGAGGCTACGAGCAGTACTTC. The chain couples TRBV5-6 to TRBJ2-7; 14 nucleotides agree with TRBD2. Per the germline V gene, CDR1 is SGHDT and CDR2 is YYEEEE. V shed 2 bases, J shed 3 bases, and the junction held 1 base outside the gene matches. The CDR3 is 15 residues long.

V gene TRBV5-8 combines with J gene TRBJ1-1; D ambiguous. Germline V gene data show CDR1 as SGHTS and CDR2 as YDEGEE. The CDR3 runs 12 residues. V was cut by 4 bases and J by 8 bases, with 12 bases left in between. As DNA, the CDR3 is TGTGCCAGCAGCAGGATAATGCGGGAAGCTTTCTTT. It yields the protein CASSRIMREAFF.

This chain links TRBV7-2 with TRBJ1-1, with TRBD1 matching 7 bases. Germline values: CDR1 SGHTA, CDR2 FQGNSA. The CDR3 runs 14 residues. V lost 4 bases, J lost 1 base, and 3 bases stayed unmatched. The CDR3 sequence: CASSSRTGNTEAFF. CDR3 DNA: TGTGCCAGCAGCTCCCGGACAGGGAACACTGAAGCTTTCTTT.

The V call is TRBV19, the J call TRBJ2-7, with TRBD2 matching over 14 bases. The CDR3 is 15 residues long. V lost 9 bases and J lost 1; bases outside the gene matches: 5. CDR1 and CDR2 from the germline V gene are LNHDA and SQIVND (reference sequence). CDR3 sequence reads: CASGLAGGPSYEQYF. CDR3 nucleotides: TGTGCCAGCGGACTAGCGGGAGGTCCTTCCTACGAGCAGTACTTC.

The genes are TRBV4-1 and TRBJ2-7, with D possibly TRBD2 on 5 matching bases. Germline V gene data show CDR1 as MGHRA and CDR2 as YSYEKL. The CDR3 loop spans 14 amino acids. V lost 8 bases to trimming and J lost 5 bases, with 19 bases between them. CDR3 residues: CASSLVQLVHEQYF. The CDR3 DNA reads TGCGCCAGCTCCCTTGTACAACTAGTCCACGAGCAGTACTTC.

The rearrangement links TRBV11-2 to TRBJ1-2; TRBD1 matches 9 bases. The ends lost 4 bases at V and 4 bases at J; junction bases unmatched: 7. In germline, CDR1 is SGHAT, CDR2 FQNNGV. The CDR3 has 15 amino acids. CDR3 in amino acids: CASSSPDRGAYGYTF. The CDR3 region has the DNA TGTGCCAGCAGCTCCCCAGACAGGGGGGCCTATGGCTACACCTTC.

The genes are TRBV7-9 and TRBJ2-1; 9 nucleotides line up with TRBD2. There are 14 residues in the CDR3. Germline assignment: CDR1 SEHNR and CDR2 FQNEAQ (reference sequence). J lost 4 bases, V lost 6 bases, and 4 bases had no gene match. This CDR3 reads CASSIAGAYNEQFF. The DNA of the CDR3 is TGTGCCAGCAGTATAGCGGGGGCTTACAATGAGCAGTTCTTC.

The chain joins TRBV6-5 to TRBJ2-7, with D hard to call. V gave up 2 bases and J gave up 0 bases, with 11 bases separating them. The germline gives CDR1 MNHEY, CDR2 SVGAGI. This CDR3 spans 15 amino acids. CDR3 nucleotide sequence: TGTGCCAGCAGTTACCAACAGTCCTCCTCCTACGAGCAGTACTTC. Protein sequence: CASSYQQSSSYEQYF.

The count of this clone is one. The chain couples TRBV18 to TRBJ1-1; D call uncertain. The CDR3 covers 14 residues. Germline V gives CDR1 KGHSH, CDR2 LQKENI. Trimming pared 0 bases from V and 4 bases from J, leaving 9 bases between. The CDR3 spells CASSPPAGSTEAFF. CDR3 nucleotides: TGTGCCAGCTCACCACCGGCAGGAAGCACTGAAGCTTTCTTT.

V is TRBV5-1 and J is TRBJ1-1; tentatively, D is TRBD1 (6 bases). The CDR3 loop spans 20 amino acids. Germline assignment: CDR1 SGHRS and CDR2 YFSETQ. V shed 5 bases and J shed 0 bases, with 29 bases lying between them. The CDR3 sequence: CASSPSSVFKSTGLNTEAFF. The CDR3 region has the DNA TGCGCCAGCAGTCCAAGTTCTGTGTTTAAATCGACAGGCTTGAACACTGAAGCTTTCTTT.

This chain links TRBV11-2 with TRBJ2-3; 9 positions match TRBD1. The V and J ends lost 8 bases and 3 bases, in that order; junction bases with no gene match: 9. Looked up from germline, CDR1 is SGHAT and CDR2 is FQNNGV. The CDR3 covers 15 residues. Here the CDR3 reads CASGDRDRVTDTQYF. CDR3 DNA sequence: TGTGCCAGCGGGGACCGGGACAGGGTGACAGATACGCAGTATTTT.

DNA of the CDR3: TGTGCCAGCAGACAGATAGCGGGGACTATGAACGAGCAGTACTTC. This sequence encodes CASRQIAGTMNEQYF. This chain connects TRBV28 to TRBJ2-7, with TRBD2 identical over 8 bases. This CDR3 region has 15 residues. The V and J ends lost 6 bases and 5 bases, in that order; junction bases with no gene match: 12. Per the germline V gene, CDR1 is MDHEN and CDR2 is SYDVKM.

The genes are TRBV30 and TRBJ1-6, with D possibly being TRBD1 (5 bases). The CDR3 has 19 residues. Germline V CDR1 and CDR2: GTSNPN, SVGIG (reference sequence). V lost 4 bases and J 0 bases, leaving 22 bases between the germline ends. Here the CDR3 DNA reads TGTGCCTGGAAGAGTTTTCGGGACTACAGTGTCTCCTATAATTCACCCCTCCACTTT. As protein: CAWKSFRDYSVSYNSPLHF.

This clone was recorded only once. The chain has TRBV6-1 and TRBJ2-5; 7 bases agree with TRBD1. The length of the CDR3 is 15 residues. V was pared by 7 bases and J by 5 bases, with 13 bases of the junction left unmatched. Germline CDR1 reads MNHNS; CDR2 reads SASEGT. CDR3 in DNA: TGTGCCAGCACCAAGGGACAGCCCGGGGTGGAGACCCAGTACTTC. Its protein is CASTKGQPGVETQYF.

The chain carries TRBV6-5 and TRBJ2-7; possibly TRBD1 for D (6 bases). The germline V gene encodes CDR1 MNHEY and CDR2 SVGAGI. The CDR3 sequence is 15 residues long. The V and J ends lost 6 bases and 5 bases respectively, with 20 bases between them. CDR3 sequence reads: CASRRGQLGRDEQYF. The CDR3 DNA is TGTGCCAGCAGACGCGGACAGTTGGGAAGGGACGAGCAGTACTTC.

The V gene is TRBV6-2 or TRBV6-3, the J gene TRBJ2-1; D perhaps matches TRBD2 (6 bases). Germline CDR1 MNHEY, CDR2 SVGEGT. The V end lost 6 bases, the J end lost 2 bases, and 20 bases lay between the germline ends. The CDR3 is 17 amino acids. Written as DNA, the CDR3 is TGTGCCAGCAGCCCCCCGCGCGCGGGACCGGCCTACAATGAGCAGTTCTTC. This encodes CASSPPRAGPAYNEQFF.

In nucleotides, the CDR3 is TGTGCCAGCAGCTTAGCTTCGGCAGGGTTAAATCATGAGCAGTTCTTC. Amino acid sequence: CASSLASAGLNHEQFF. This sequence joins TRBV7-9 and TRBJ2-1, with D possibly TRBD1 on 5 matching bases. CDR3 length: 16 amino acids. Germline V gene sequence: CDR1 SEHNR, CDR2 FQNEAQ (reference sequence). Trimming stripped 0 bases from V and 8 bases from J, with 17 bases between.

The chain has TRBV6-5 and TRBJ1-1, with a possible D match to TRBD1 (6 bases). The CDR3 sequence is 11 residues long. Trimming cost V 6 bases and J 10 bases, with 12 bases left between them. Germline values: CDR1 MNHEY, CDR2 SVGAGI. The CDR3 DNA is TGTGCCAGCAGACAACAGGGTCGAGCTTTCTTT. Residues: CASRQQGRAFF.

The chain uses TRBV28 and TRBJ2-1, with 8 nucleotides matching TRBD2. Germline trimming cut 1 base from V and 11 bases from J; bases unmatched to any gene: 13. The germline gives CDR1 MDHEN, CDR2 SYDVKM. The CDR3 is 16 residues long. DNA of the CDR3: TGTGCCAGCAGTTTATCGGCGGGAGGCTCCCGGGTGAAGCAGTTCTTC. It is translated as CASSLSAGGSRVKQFF.

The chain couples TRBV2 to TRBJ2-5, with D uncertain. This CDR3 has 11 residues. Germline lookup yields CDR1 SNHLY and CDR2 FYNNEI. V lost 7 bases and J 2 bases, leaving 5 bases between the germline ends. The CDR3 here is CASTSQETQYF. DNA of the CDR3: TGTGCCAGCACCTCTCAAGAGACCCAGTACTTC.

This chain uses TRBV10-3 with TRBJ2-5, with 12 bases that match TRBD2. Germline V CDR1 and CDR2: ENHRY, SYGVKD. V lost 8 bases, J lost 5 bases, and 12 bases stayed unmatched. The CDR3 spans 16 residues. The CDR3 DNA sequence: TGTGCCATCGGGGTGTCTAGCGGGAGGGTCGGGGAGACCCAGTACTTC. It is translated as CAIGVSSGRVGETQYF.

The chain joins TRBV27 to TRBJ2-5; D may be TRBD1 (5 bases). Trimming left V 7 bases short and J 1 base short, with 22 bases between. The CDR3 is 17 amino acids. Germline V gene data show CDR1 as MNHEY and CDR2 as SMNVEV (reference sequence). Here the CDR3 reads CASNKPRVRQSQETQYF. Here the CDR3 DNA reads TGTGCCAGCAACAAGCCCCGGGTGCGACAGTCCCAAGAGACCCAGTACTTC.

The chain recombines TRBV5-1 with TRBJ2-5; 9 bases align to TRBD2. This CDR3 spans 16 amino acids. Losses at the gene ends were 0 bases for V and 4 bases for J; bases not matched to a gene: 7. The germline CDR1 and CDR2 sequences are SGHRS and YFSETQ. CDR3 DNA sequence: TGCGCCAGCAGCTTGGTTCCCGGGACTAGCTCAGAGACCCAGTACTTC. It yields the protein CASSLVPGTSSETQYF.

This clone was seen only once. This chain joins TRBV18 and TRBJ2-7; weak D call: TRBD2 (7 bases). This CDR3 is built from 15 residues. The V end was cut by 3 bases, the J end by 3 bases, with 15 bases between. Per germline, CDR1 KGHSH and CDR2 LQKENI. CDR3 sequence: CASSPFGGGSYEQYF. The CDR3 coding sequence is TGTGCCAGCTCACCTTTTGGCGGGGGCAGCTACGAGCAGTACTTC.

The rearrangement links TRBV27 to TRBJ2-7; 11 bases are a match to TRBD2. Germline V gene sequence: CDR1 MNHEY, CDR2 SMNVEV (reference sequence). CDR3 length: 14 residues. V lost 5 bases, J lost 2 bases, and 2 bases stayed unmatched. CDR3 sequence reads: CASSVAGGTYEQYF. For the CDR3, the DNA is TGTGCCAGCAGTGTAGCGGGAGGGACCTACGAGCAGTACTTC.

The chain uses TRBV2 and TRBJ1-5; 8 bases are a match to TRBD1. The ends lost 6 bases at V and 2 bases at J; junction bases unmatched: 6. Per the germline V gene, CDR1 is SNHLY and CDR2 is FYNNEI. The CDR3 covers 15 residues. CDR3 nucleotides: TGTGCCAGCAGCCTCGACAGGGGTGGCAATCAGCCCCAGCATTTT. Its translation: CASSLDRGGNQPQHF.

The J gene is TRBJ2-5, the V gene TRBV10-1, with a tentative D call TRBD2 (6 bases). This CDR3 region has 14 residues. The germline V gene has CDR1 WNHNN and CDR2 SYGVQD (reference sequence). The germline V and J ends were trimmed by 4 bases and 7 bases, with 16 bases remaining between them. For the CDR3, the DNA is TGCGCCAGCAGTGTAGGGGACTCCCACGGGACCCAGTACTTC. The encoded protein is CASSVGDSHGTQYF.

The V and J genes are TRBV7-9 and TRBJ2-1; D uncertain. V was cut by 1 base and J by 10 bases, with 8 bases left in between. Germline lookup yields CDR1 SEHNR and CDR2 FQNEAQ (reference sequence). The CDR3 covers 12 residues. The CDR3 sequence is CASSLVYSEQFF. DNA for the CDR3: TGTGCCAGCAGCTTAGTTTATTCCGAGCAGTTCTTC.

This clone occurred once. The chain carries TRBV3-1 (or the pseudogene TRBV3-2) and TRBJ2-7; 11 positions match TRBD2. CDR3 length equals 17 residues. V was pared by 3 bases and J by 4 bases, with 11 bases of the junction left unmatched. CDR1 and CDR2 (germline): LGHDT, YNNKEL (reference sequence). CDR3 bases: TGTGCCAGCAGCCATCCCTTTAGCGGGAGGGGGGCTTACGAGCAGTACTTC. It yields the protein CASSHPFSGRGAYEQYF.

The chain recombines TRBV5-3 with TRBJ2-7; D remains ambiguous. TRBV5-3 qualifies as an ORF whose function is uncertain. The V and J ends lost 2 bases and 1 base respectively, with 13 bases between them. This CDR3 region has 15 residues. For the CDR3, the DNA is TGTGCCAGAAGCTTCCCTAGTGATGGGTCCTACGAGCAGTACTTC. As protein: CARSFPSDGSYEQYF.